The clone carrying this T cell receptor (beta chain) has more than one count but fewer than ten. Its antigen is as yet unknown. The data were taken from a study of T cell repertoires in cytomegalovirus infection. In the study overall: Public TCR beta signatures indicated both CMV infection and matching HLA type.

The CDR3 is made up of 13 amino acids. Germline loops: CDR1 SGHRS, CDR2 YFSETQ. Unmatched junction bases numbered 8, after V lost 2 bases and J lost 10 bases. General study results and limits: The cumulative frequency of public TCR beta families distinguished individuals who carried CMV together with the relevant HLA. The ex vivo response was dominated by HLA-C-restricted CMV-specific TCR beta clonotypes.

One entry per CDR3 protein results from TCRdb running MiXCR on the reads. The sample lists fewer than 200,000 distinct CDR3 sequences, roughly 19% occurring once. The chain recombines TRBV5-1 with TRBJ1-2; 7 bases map to TRBD1. The sample comprised PBMCs. The receptor was isolated from a human donor in good health (CMV status not recorded). Some clones in this sample may be carry-over from other donors' samples. The CDR3 sequence: CASSFRDSAHYTF. CDR3 DNA: TGCGCCAGCAGCTTCCGGGACAGTGCCCACTACACCTTC.